Below are 14 T cell receptor beta chains sequenced from a single sample in a study of cytomegalovirus exposure and HLA in healthy donors (dated by TCRdb to the late 2010s). Receptor libraries were prepared by the immunoSEQ multiplex PCR assay. For the multiplex PCR, a mixture combining 60 forward primers for TCR Vbeta segments and 13 reverse primers for TCR Jbeta segments was used. TCRdb provides this immuneACCESS table in a form limited to in-frame rearrangements. Some clones are lacking; in checked studies, under half of them reflect an unresolved V gene, and why the rest are absent is not known. The sample yields 90,000 or so clones; roughly 82% were counted once. The ten largest clones take up 3% to 4% of the sample. The sample taken for sequencing was PBMCs. The receptor source for this set is a man younger than 40 in good health and CMV-seropositive.

The chain couples TRBV9 to TRBJ2-1; 8 bases are shared with TRBD2. Germline CDR1 reads SGDLS; CDR2 reads YYNGEE. The CDR3 has 15 amino acids. The ends lost 2 bases at V and 2 bases at J; junction bases unmatched: 3. In DNA form, the CDR3 reads TGTGCCAGCAGCGTTGGGACTAGTACCTACAATGAGCAGTTCTTC. This gives the protein CASSVGTSTYNEQFF. Looking up the rest from reference TRBV9 and TRBJ2-1 gives the full variable domain: DSGVTQTPKHLITATGQRVTLRCSPRSGDLSVYWYQQSLDQGLQFLIQYYNGEERAKGNILERFSAQQFPDLHSELNLSSLELGDSALYFCASSVGTSTYNEQFFGPGTRLTVL.

CDR3: CASSALTSGRSANTGELFF. The CDR3 bases are TGTGCCAGCAGCGCGTTGACTAGCGGGAGGTCCGCGAACACCGGGGAGCTGTTTTTT. The chain uses TRBV5-4 and TRBJ2-2; 13 bases are a match to TRBD2. J lost 0 bases, V lost 4 bases, and 9 bases had no gene match. Germline assignment: CDR1 SGHNT and CDR2 YYREEE (reference sequence). The CDR3 extends over 19 amino acids. Full variable domain (outside the CDR3, taken from reference TRBV5-4 and TRBJ2-2): ETGVTQSPTHLIKTRGQQVTLRCSSQSGHNTVSWYQQALGQGPQFIFQYYREEENGRGNFPPRFSGLQFPNYSSELNVNALELDDSALYLCASSALTSGRSANTGELFFGEGSRLTVL.

Of note for this clone: The junction departs from the called germline gene at one end, perhaps through a read error. The chain carries TRBV10-3 and TRBJ1-1; D not certain. In germline, CDR1 is ENHRY, CDR2 SYGVKD. This CDR3 has 13 amino acids. CDR3 bases: TGTGCCATCAGTGAGTCTCAAGGCGGGCCCGCGATATGG. This codes for CAISESQGGPAIW.

The chain carries TRBV5-1 and TRBJ1-1; TRBD1 is a possible D gene (5 bases). Trimming took off 4 bases at V and 5 bases at J, with 15 bases between the two ends. The CDR3 covers 14 residues. The germline CDR1 and CDR2 sequences are SGHRS and YFSETQ. As DNA, the CDR3 is TGCGCCAGCAGCCCGGAGGCGGGGCGGACTGAAGCTTTCTTT. Translating it yields CASSPEAGRTEAFF.

V gene TRBV10-3 combines with J gene TRBJ2-2; 9 nucleotides line up with TRBD2. This CDR3 is 15 amino acids long. In germline, CDR1 is ENHRY, CDR2 SYGVKD. Trimming removed 7 bases from V and 8 bases from J; junction bases left unmatched: 11. The CDR3 here is CAIMAGGPSRGELFF. The CDR3 nucleotides read TGTGCCATCATGGCGGGAGGGCCCTCCCGAGGGGAGCTGTTTTTT.

The chain links TRBV7-9 to TRBJ2-7, with D perhaps matching TRBD1 (5 bases). CDR1 and CDR2 from the germline V gene are SEHNR and FQNEAQ (reference sequence). The CDR3 has 13 residues. V was clipped by 0 bases and J by 4 bases, with 7 bases between them. DNA of the CDR3: TGTGCCAGCAGCTTAGCCCAGGGTTACGAGCAGTACTTC. This gives the protein CASSLAQGYEQYF. The full variable domain, its missing parts supplied by reference TRBV7-9 and TRBJ2-7, is DTGVSQNPRHKITKRGQNVTFRCDPISEHNRLYWYRQTLGQGPEFLTYFQNEAQLEKSRLLSDRFSAERPKGSFSTLEIQRTEQGDSAMYLCASSLAQGYEQYFGPGTRLTVT.

The chain couples TRBV19 to TRBJ2-1, with 11 positions matching TRBD2. Germline-derived CDR1 and CDR2 are LNHDA and SQIVND (reference sequence). CDR3 length: 19 residues. J was trimmed by 8 bases and V by 10 bases; bases with no gene match: 25. DNA for the CDR3: TGTGCCATCCGCACCGCGACTAGCGGGATAAGTCTAGAACGCCATGAGCAGTTCTTC. Residues: CAIRTATSGISLERHEQFF.

This chain links TRBV2 with TRBJ2-2; D call uncertain. Per the germline V gene, CDR1 is SNHLY and CDR2 is FYNNEI. Trimming stripped 5 bases from V and 4 bases from J, with 14 bases between. CDR3 length equals 15 residues. CDR3 in amino acids: CASSITFRGTGELFF. Here the CDR3 DNA reads TGTGCCAGCAGTATAACTTTCCGAGGCACCGGGGAGCTGTTTTTT.

This clone was counted a few times. The chain couples TRBV6-6 to TRBJ1-3; possible D gene TRBD1, 6 bases. V shed 4 bases and J shed 2 bases, with 9 bases lying between them. The CDR3 length is 14 residues. Germline V gene lookup returns CDR1 MNHNY and CDR2 SVGAGI (reference sequence). The CDR3: CASSSGAAGNTIYF. For the CDR3, the DNA is TGTGCCAGCAGTTCAGGGGCGGCTGGAAACACCATATATTTT.

The V and J genes are TRBV7-9 and TRBJ2-2, with 9 bases that match TRBD2. Per the germline V gene, CDR1 is SEHNR and CDR2 is FQNEAQ (reference sequence). There are 15 residues in the CDR3. The ends lost 5 bases at V and 1 base at J; junction bases unmatched: 2. The CDR3 sequence is CASSQTSGNTGELFF. The CDR3 DNA follows: TGTGCCAGCAGCCAGACTAGCGGGAACACCGGGGAGCTGTTTTTT.

The V gene is TRBV10-2, the J gene TRBJ2-7; tentatively, D is TRBD1 (7 bases). Germline V gene lookup returns CDR1 WSHSY and CDR2 SAAADI. The CDR3 runs 13 residues. The germline V and J ends were trimmed by 7 bases and 4 bases, with 14 bases remaining between them. The CDR3 is CASTPPGGYEQYF. As DNA, the CDR3 is TGCGCCAGCACCCCTCCAGGGGGGTACGAGCAGTACTTC.

The CDR3 is CASQGTGVGQPQHF. The CDR3 DNA is TGTGCCAGCCAGGGGACAGGGGTTGGACAGCCCCAGCATTTT. This rearrangement joins TRBV28 to TRBJ1-5, with 10 bases lining up with TRBD1. The CDR3 runs 14 residues. Germline trimming cut 8 bases from V and 7 bases from J; bases unmatched to any gene: 8. CDR1 is MDHEN, CDR2 SYDVKM, per germline.

The V call is TRBV5-1, the J call TRBJ2-3, with 15 bases aligning to TRBD2. Germline CDR1 reads SGHRS; CDR2 reads YFSETQ. Trimming took 5 bases from V and 3 from J; bases not matched to a gene: 4. CDR3 length: 16 residues. The CDR3 spells CASRPGLAGGTDTQYF. CDR3 bases: TGCGCCAGCAGACCGGGACTAGCGGGAGGTACAGATACGCAGTATTTT.

The chain uses TRBV28 and TRBJ1-1; tentatively, D is TRBD1 (5 bases). The CDR3 covers 12 residues. CDR1 is MDHEN and CDR2 is SYDVKM in the germline V gene. V lost 5 bases, J lost 11 bases, and 15 bases lay in between. The CDR3 protein is CASSPDSPEAFF. The CDR3 coding sequence is TGTGCCAGCAGTCCAGACAGTCCGGAGGCTTTCTTT.